This T cell receptor beta chain comes out of a study of monozygotic twins with inflammatory bowel disease. TCRdb reworked the 5' RACE reads into one entry per CDR3 protein, no DNA. With around 450,000 distinct CDR3 sequences in the sample, the ten largest clones hold about 2.3%. Regarding the study as a whole: Other individuals had fewer clonotypes in common with IBD patients than with healthy twins, especially with disease activity.

Regarding this clonotype: The antigen remains unidentified.

This TCR derives from a human donor with ulcerative colitis or Crohn's disease, or a healthy co-twin of an affected twin (not recorded which). Input material: blood.

The CDR3 here is CASSAPGGFEQFF. V is TRBV28 and J is TRBJ2-1; TCRdb reports TRBD1, a call that lacks DNA to check it against. The CDR3 consists of 13 residues. CDR1 MDHEN and CDR2 SYDVKM come from the germline V gene.